A selection of T cell receptor beta chains follows, all from one sample in a study of blood T cell repertoires in COVID-19. This table comes from immunoSEQ multiplex PCR, and its TCRdb copy is limited to in-frame clones, with some not included. The top ten clones hold less than 8.5% of a sample with nearly 200,000 clones, about 80% of them seen once. The sample was PBMCs or T cells enriched from blood (not recorded which). Receptors were obtained from a man between 40 and 49 years old who had recovered from COVID-19. CDR3s include the opening cysteine and the closing phenylalanine or tryptophan. The D gene is left open where the match is weak. Clone size is shown for a subset of rows, as once, few, many or a class of expanded clone.

.	TRBV2	TRBJ1-3	.	CASRDTYSGNTIYF	TGTGCCAGTCGAGACACCTACTCTGGAAACACCATATATTTT
TRBD2	TRBV14	TRBJ2-1	.	CASSHRLGLEVEQFF	TGTGCCAGCAGCCACCGCCTGGGACTAGAGGTTGAGCAGTTCTTC
.	TRBV7-2	TRBJ2-5	.	CASSLSPGAGETQYF	TGTGCCAGCAGCTTATCCCCCGGAGCTGGAGAGACCCAGTACTTC
.	TRBV5-1	TRBJ1-6	.	CASSLAPGSSSPLHF	TGCGCCAGCAGCTTGGCCCCGGGTAGTAGTTCACCCCTCCACTTT
.	TRBV7-8	TRBJ1-4	once	CASSTTETSNEKLFF	TGTGCCAGCAGCACAACAGAGACCTCTAATGAAAAACTGTTTTTT
.	TRBV27	TRBJ1-1	.	CASRAGVWLKGTEAFF	TGTGCCAGCAGGGCCGGGGTATGGCTGAAGGGCACTGAAGCTTTCTTT
TRBD2	TRBV4-3	TRBJ2-5	.	CASSSELAGGLQYF	TGCGCCAGCAGCTCCGAGTTGGCGGGGGGCCTACAGTACTTC
.	TRBV5-1	TRBJ1-1	.	CASSPQSGQGRAEAFF	TGCGCCAGCAGCCCACAATCGGGTCAGGGGAGGGCTGAAGCTTTCTTT
TRBD2	TRBV19	TRBJ2-3	.	CASTSGGGTDTQYF	TGTGCCAGTACTAGCGGGGGGGGCACAGATACGCAGTATTTT
.	TRBV12-3/TRBV12-4	TRBJ2-3	.	CASTPIQGGTQYF	TGTGCCAGCACTCCCATACAGGGCGGTACGCAGTATTTT
TRBD1	TRBV4-2	TRBJ1-1	.	CASSQEARGHTEAFF	TGTGCCAGCAGCCAAGAGGCCAGGGGGCACACTGAAGCTTTCTTT
TRBD2	TRBV12-5	TRBJ2-3	.	CASGLVPRGGAKTDTQYF	TGTGCTAGTGGTTTGGTACCTCGCGGGGGGGCGAAAACAGATACGCAGTATTTT
.	TRBV7-2	TRBJ1-2	once	CASSLLLYGYTF	TGTGCCAGCAGCTTACTGTTGTATGGCTACACCTTC
.	TRBV5-1	TRBJ1-1	.	CASSLADTEAFF	TGCGCCAGCAGCTTGGCCGACACTGAAGCTTTCTTT
.	TRBV5-8	TRBJ1-2	.	CASSPRQSYTF	TGTGCCAGCAGCCCACGACAGAGCTACACCTTC
.	TRBV30	TRBJ2-2	.	CAWSNGAHTGELFF	TGTGCCTGGAGTAACGGAGCTCACACCGGGGAGCTGTTTTTT
TRBD2	TRBV18	TRBJ2-4	.	CASSPIGTSGTLAKNIQYF	TGTGCCAGCTCACCAATCGGGACTAGCGGTACCTTAGCCAAAAACATTCAGTACTTC
TRBD1	TRBV5-1	TRBJ2-3	.	CASRRDSLDTDTQYF	TGCGCCAGCAGACGGGACAGTCTTGACACAGATACGCAGTATTTT
TRBD2	TRBV2	TRBJ2-5	.	CASSGLAGEETQYF	TGTGCCAGCAGTGGACTAGCGGGGGAAGAGACCCAGTACTTC
.	TRBV5-1	TRBJ1-6	.	CASSLEMADSPLHF	TGCGCCAGCAGCTTGGAAATGGCAGATTCACCCCTCCACTTT
.	TRBV5-4	TRBJ2-3	.	CASSLAPGGSTDTQYF	TGTGCCAGCAGCTTGGCCCCAGGAGGCAGCACAGATACGCAGTATTTT
.	TRBV10-3	TRBJ1-5	.	CAIRKDINQPQHF	TGTGCCATCAGGAAGGACATCAATCAGCCCCAGCATTTT
.	TRBV5-6	TRBJ1-4	.	CASSRTAIEKLFF	TGTGCCAGCAGCCGGACAGCGATCGAGAAACTGTTTTTT
TRBD1	TRBV19	TRBJ2-1	.	CASGDSYNEQFF	TGTGCCAGTGGGGACAGTTACAATGAGCAGTTCTTC
.	TRBV7-9	TRBJ1-2	.	CASTGGSDSYTF	TGTGCCAGCACCGGGGGCAGCGATAGCTACACCTTC
.	TRBV20-1	TRBJ2-1	.	CSASLRSSYNEQFF	TGCAGTGCTAGTTTGCGGAGCTCCTACAATGAGCAGTTCTTC
TRBD2	TRBV27	TRBJ2-7	.	CASSFTSAAYEQYF	TGTGCCAGCAGTTTCACTAGCGCCGCCTACGAGCAGTACTTC
.	TRBV4-1	TRBJ1-2	.	CASSQWGGGYTF	TGCGCCAGCAGCCAATGGGGAGGAGGCTACACCTTC
.	TRBV20-1	TRBJ1-2	.	CSARQDYGYTF	TGCAGTGCTAGACAGGACTATGGCTACACCTTC
TRBD2	TRBV4-1	TRBJ2-3	.	CASSQEFYGGRLTDTQYF	TGCGCCAGCAGCCAAGAATTTTACGGCGGGAGACTCACAGATACGCAGTATTTT
TRBD1	TRBV5-1	TRBJ2-2	once	CASSIKTGGEVGELFF	TGCGCCAGCAGCATTAAGACAGGGGGCGAGGTCGGGGAGCTGTTTTTT
TRBD1	TRBV5-1	TRBJ2-2	.	CASSLAVGQPLSGELFF	TGCGCCAGCAGCTTGGCAGTGGGACAGCCATTGTCCGGGGAGCTGTTTTTT
.	TRBV27	TRBJ1-1	.	CASSPLRGNTEAFF	TGTGCCAGCAGTCCCCTAAGGGGGAACACTGAAGCTTTCTTT
.	TRBV19	TRBJ1-4	.	CASSDRMYEKLFF	TGTGCCAGTAGTGACAGGATGTATGAAAAACTGTTTTTT
.	TRBV19	TRBJ1-1	.	CASTGGPNTEAFF	TGTGCCAGTACCGGGGGACCGAACACTGAAGCTTTCTTT
.	TRBV6-2/TRBV6-3	TRBJ1-5	few	CASSYEDVGQNRENQPQHF	TGTGCCAGCAGTTACGAGGATGTAGGGCAAAATAGGGAGAATCAGCCCCAGCATTTT
.	TRBV5-6	TRBJ1-1	.	CASSSGVNTEAFF	TGTGCCAGCAGCTCGGGGGTGAACACTGAAGCTTTCTTT
.	TRBV7-9	TRBJ2-5	.	CASSLSVREETQYF	TGTGCCAGCAGCTTATCGGTTAGAGAAGAGACCCAGTACTTC
.	TRBV9	TRBJ1-2	.	CASSVASDGGSYGYTF	TGTGCCAGCAGCGTAGCTTCGGACGGAGGCTCTTATGGCTACACCTTC
TRBD1	TRBV19	TRBJ2-5	few	CASSTGQGWQETQYF	TGTGCCAGTAGTACCGGACAGGGGTGGCAAGAGACCCAGTACTTC
TRBD1	TRBV10-3	TRBJ2-2	.	CAISGEKGTGVNTGELFF	TGTGCCATCAGTGGGGAGAAGGGGACAGGGGTAAATACCGGGGAGCTGTTTTTT
.	TRBV29-1	TRBJ1-1	.	CSVDPLNTEAFF	TGCAGCGTTGACCCTTTAAACACTGAAGCTTTCTTT
TRBD1	TRBV28	TRBJ1-3	.	CASSLGQGVNSGNTIYF	TGTGCCAGCAGTTTGGGACAGGGGGTGAACTCTGGAAACACCATATATTTT
.	TRBV15	TRBJ1-6	.	CATSRSGGFDNSPLHF	TGTGCCACCAGCAGGAGCGGGGGTTTCGATAATTCACCCCTCCACTTT
TRBD1	TRBV28	TRBJ2-7	.	CASSRGQGPNLSSYEQYF	TGTGCCAGCAGTCGGGGACAGGGGCCTAACCTCAGCTCCTACGAGCAGTACTTC
TRBD1	TRBV5-1	TRBJ1-6	.	CASSQGVGSPLHF	TGCGCCAGCAGCCAGGGGGTTGGTTCACCCCTCCACTTT
.	TRBV5-1	TRBJ2-1	.	CASSLGDSYNEQFF	TGCGCCAGCAGCTTGGGCGACAGCTACAATGAGCAGTTCTTC
.	TRBV2	TRBJ1-1	.	CASISGGSEAFF	TGTGCCAGCATATCGGGGGGATCTGAAGCTTTCTTT
.	TRBV30	TRBJ1-4	once	CAWNHGTTNEKLFF	TGTGCCTGGAACCACGGGACAACTAATGAAAAACTGTTTTTT
TRBD1	TRBV5-1	TRBJ2-1	.	CASSPSGQVGFHNEQFF	TGCGCCAGCAGCCCTTCGGGACAGGTAGGGTTTCACAATGAGCAGTTCTTC
.	TRBV5-5	TRBJ2-6	.	CASSFSGEVSGANVLTF	TGTGCCAGCAGCTTTTCAGGGGAAGTCTCTGGGGCCAACGTCCTGACTTTC
TRBD1	TRBV19	TRBJ2-7	.	CASSIEGDSYYEQYF	TGTGCCAGTAGTATAGAGGGGGACAGTTACTACGAGCAGTACTTC
.	TRBV9	TRBJ1-6	.	CASSVGVGVGSPLHF	TGTGCCAGCAGCGTAGGGGTCGGGGTTGGTTCACCCCTCCACTTT